This TCR beta chain was sequenced for a study of T-cell memory formation after mild COVID-19. Per germline, CDR1 SGHVS and CDR2 FQNEAQ. V was pared by 3 bases and J by 6 bases, with 11 bases of the junction left unmatched. The CDR3 totals 16 residues. TCRdb ran MiXCR on the 5' RACE reads and lists one entry per CDR3 protein. This table holds 350,000 or so distinct CDR3 sequences, roughly 21% found once. Material: PBMCs or a T cell subset sorted from them (not recorded which). The origin of this receptor is an adult woman who had mild COVID-19 (a few samples of this study predate the infection). Cell type and time point are not known. The chain recombines TRBV7-8 with TRBJ1-1; 9 nucleotides line up with TRBD1. This CDR3 is CASSFTPGQGYSEAFF. Written as DNA, the CDR3 is TGTGCCAGCAGCTTCACTCCGGGACAGGGATATTCTGAAGCTTTCTTT.